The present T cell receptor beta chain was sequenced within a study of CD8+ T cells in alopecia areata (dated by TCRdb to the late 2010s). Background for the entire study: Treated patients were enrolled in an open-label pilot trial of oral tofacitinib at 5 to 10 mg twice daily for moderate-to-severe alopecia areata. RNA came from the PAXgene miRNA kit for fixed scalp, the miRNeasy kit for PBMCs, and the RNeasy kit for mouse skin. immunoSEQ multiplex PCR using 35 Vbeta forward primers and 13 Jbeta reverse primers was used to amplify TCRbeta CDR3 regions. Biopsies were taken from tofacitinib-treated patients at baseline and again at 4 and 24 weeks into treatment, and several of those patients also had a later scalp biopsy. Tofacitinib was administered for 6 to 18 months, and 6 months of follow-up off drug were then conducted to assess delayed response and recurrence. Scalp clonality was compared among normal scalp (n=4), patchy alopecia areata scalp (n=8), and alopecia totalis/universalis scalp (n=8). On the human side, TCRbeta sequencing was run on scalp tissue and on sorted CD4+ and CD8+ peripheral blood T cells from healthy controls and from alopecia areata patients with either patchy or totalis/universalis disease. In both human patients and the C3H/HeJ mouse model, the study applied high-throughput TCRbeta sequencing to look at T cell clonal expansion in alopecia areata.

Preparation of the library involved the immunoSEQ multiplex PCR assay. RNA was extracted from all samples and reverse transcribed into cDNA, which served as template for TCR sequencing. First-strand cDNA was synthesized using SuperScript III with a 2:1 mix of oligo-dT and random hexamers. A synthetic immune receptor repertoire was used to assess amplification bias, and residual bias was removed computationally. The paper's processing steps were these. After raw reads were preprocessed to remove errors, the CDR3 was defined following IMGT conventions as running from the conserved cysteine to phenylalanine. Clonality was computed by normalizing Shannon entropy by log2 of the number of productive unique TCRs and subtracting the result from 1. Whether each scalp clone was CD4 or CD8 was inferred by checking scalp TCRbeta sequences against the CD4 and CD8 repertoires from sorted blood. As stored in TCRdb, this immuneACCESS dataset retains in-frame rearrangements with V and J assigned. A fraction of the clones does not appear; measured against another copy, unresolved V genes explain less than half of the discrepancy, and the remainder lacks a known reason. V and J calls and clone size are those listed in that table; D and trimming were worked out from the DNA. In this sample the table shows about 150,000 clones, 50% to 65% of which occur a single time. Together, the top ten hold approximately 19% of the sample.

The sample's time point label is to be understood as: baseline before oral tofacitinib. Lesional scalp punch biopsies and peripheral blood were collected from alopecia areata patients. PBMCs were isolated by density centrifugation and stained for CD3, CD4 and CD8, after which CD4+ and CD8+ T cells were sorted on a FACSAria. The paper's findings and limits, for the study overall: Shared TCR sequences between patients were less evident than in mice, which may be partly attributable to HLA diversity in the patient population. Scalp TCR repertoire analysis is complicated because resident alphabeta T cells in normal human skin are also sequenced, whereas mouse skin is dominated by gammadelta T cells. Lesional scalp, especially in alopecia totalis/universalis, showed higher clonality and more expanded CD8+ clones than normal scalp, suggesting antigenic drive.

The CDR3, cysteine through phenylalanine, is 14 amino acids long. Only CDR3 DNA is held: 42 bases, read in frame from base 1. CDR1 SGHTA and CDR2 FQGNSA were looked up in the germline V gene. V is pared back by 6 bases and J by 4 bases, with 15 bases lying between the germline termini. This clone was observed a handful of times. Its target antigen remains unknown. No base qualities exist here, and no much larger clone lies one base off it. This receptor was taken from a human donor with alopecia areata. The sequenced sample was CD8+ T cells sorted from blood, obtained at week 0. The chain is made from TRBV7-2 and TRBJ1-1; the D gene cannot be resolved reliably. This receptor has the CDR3 CASSRKVVLTEAFF. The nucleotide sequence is TGTGCCAGCAGTCGTAAAGTTGTACTCACTGAAGCTTTCTTT.